This TCR beta chain was found in a study of blood T cell repertoires in COVID-19. Produced via immunoSEQ multiplex PCR; TCRdb's table is partial and in-frame only. The sample lists about 180,000 clones; approximately 78% were seen once. V gave up 0 bases and J gave up 0 bases, with 10 bases separating them. The germline gives CDR1 LNHNV, CDR2 YYDKDF (reference sequence). The CDR3 is made up of 16 amino acids. Specimen: peripheral blood. This receptor was taken from an elderly woman with COVID-19, enrolled during active disease. The chain recombines TRBV15 with TRBJ2-3; D is uncertain. In DNA, the CDR3 is TGTGCCACCAGCAGAGATGAGACTGCTAGCACAGATACGCAGTATTTT. Protein product: CATSRDETASTDTQYF.